The sequence of this TCR beta chain was determined in a study of CD8+ T cells in alopecia areata. From germline, CDR1 is SGHAT and CDR2 FQNNGV. Trimming left V 3 bases short and J 10 bases short, with 10 bases between. The length of the CDR3 is 12 residues. Treatment denoted: oral pan-JAK inhibitor, 5-10 mg twice daily. Reverse transcription of extracted RNA yielded cDNA, which provided the sequencing template. Here immunoSEQ multiplex PCR was the method, and the copy in TCRdb shows in-frame clones only, minus some. The table has about 210,000 clones, just over 65% seen once; the top ten hold 1% to 1.5%.

Material: CD4+ T cells sorted from blood, obtained around week 44, from a patient treated with tofacitinib. The V call is TRBV11-2, the J call TRBJ2-1; D not certain. This TCR derives from a human donor with alopecia areata. The CDR3 DNA reads as TGTGCCAGCAGCTTGACCAGCAGGGAGCAGTTCTTC. As protein: CASSLTSREQFF.